The source of this T cell receptor (beta chain) is a study of blood T cell repertoires in COVID-19. Study overall: Both acute and convalescent COVID-19 samples were obtained from the United States, Italy and Spain. From T cells, B-cell-depleted T cells, or PBMCs came the material, which was cDNA or gDNA.

The CDR3 consists of 16 residues. The V and J ends lost 0 bases and 6 bases, in that order; junction bases with no gene match: 5. Germline-derived CDR1 and CDR2 are ENHRY and SYGVKD. Per the original data handling: Nucleated cell counts were estimated from reference gene primer amplification. Libraries were prepared by immunoSEQ multiplex PCR; TCRdb keeps only in-frame clonotypes and omits some of them. The V and J calls and clone size are taken from that table; D and trimming were inferred from the DNA. The data show roughly 76,000 clones, with around 89% seen just once and over 11% held by the top ten.

The sample was peripheral blood. This TCR was recovered from a man in his 70s with active or convalescent COVID-19. The chain recombines TRBV10-3 with TRBJ2-2; 9 nucleotides match TRBD1. The CDR3 is CAISESGGQGSGELFF. As DNA, the CDR3 is TGTGCCATCAGTGAGTCGGGGGGACAGGGCTCCGGGGAGCTGTTTTTT.